This T cell receptor beta chain was sequenced during a study of T cell changes during pregnancy in multiple sclerosis. Only in-frame clones appear in the TCRdb table, and some are missing; sequencing was by immunoSEQ multiplex PCR. The sample comprises approximately 89,000 clones, approximately 94% of which are singletons, and 2.5% rests with the top ten. V lost 0 bases, J lost 7 bases, and 16 bases lay in between. CDR3 length: 14 residues. Looked up from germline, CDR1 is SQVTM and CDR2 is ANQGSEA. This specimen was peripheral blood, taken in the third trimester of pregnancy. The TCR was taken from a female donor with multiple sclerosis, enrolled in a pregnancy study. This chain joins TRBV29-1 and TRBJ2-7; possible D gene TRBD2, 6 bases. DNA for the CDR3: TGCAGCGTTGAAGATCCAGGAGGCGCGGGGGAGCAGTACTTC. Amino acid sequence: CSVEDPGGAGEQYF.